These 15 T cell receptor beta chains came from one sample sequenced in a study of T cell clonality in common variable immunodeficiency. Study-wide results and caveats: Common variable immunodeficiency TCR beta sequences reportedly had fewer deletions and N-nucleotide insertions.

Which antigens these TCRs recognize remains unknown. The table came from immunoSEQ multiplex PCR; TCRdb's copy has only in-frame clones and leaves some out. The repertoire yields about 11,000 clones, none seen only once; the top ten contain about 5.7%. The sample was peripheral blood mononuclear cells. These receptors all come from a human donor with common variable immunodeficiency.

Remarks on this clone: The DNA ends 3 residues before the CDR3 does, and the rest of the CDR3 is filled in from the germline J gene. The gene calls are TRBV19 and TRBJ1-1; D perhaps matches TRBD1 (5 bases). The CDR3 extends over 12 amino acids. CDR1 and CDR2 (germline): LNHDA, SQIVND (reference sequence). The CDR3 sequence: CASSIVGGQAFF. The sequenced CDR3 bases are TGTGCCAGTAGTATAGTCGGGGGTCAA. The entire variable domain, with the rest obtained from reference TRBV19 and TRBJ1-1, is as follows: DGGITQSPKYLFRKEGQNVTLSCEQNLNHDAMYWYRQDPGQGLRLIYYSQIVNDFQKGDIAEGYSVSREKKESFPLTVTSAQKNPTAFYLCASSIVGGQAFFGQGTRLTVV.

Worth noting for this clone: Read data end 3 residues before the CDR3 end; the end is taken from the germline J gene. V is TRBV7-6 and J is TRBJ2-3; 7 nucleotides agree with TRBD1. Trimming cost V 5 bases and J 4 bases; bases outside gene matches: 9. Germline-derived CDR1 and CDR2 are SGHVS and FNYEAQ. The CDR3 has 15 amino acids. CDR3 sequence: CASSRQGSIADTQYF. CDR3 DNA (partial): TGTGCCAGCAGCCGACAGGGAAGCATCGCAGATACG.

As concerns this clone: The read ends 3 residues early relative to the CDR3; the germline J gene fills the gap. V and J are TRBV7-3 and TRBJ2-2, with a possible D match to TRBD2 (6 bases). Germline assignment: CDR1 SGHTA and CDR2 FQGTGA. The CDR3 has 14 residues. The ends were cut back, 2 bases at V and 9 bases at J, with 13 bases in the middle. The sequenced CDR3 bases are TGTGCCAGCAGCTTAGATAGCGGCCGCCGGGAG. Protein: CASSLDSGRRE. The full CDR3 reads CASSLDSGRRELFF.

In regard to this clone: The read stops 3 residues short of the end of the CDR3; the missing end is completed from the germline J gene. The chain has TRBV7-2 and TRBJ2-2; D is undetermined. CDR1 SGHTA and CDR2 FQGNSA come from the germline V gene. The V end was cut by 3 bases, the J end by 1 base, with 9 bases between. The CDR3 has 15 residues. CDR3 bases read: TGTGCCAGCAGCTTTAGCACTTTGAACACCGGGGAG. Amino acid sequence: CASSFSTLNTGE. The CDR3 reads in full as CASSFSTLNTGELFF.

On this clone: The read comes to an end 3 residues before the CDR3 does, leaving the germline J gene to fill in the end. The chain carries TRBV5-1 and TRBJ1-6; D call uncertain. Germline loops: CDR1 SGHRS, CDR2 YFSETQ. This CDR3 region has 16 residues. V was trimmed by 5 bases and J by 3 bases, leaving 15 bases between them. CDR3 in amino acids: CASSPSRANYNSPLHF. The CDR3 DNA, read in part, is TGCGCCAGCAGTCCATCACGCGCGAACTATAATTCACCC.

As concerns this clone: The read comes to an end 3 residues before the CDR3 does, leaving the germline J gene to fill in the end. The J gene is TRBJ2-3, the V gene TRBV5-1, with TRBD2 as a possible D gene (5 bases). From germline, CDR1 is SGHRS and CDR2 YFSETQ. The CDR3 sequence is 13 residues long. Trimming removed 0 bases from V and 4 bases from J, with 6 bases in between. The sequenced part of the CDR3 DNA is TGCGCCAGCAGCTTGGGAGGGTCAGATACG. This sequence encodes CASSLGGSDT. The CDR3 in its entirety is CASSLGGSDTQYF.

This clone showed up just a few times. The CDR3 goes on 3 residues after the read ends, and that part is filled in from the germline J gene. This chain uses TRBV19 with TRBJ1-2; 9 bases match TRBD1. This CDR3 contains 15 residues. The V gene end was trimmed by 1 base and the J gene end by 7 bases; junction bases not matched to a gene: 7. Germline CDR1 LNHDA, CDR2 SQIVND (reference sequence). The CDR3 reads CASSIVWDRVSGYTF. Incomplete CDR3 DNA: TGTGCCAGTAGTATAGTATGGGACAGGGTCTCTGGC. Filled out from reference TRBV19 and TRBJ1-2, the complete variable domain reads DGGITQSPKYLFRKEGQNVTLSCEQNLNHDAMYWYRQDPGQGLRLIYYSQIVNDFQKGDIAEGYSVSREKKESFPLTVTSAQKNPTAFYLCASSIVWDRVSGYTFGSGTRLTVV.

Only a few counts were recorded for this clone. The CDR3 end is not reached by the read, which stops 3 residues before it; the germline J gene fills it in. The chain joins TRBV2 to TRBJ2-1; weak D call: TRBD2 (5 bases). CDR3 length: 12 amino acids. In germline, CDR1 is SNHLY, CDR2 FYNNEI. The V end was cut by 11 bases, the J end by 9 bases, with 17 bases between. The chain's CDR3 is CAGRLAWSEQFF. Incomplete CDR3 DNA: TGTGCCGGACGTCTAGCCTGGAGTGAG.

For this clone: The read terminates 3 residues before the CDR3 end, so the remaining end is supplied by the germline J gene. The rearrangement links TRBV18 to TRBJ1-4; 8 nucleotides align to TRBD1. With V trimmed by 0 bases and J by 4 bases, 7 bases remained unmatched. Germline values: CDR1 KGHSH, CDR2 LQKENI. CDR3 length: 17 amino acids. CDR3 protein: CASSPPNRGIHNEKLFF. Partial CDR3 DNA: TGTGCCAGCTCACCACCCAACAGGGGGATCCATAATGAAAAA.

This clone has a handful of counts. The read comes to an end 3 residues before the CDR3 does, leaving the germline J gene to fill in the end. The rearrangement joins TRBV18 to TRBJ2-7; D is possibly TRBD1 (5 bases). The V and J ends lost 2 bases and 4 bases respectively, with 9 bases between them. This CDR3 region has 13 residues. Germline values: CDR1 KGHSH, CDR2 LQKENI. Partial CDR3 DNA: TGTGCCAGCTCACCATATGGGGCATACGAG. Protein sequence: CASSPYGAYE. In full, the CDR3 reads CASSPYGAYEQYF.

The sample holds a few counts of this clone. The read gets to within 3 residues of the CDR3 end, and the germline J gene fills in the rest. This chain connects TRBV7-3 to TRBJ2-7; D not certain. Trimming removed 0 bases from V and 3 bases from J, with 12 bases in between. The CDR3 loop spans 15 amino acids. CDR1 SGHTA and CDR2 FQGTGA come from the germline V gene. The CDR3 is CASSLTSSFLYEQYF. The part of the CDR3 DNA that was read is TGTGCCAGCAGCTTAACGTCTAGTTTTCTCTACGAG. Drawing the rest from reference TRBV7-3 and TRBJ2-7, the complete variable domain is GAGVSQTPSNKVTEKGKYVELRCDPISGHTALYWYRQSLGQGPEFLIYFQGTGAADDSGLPNDRFFAVRPEGSVSTLKIQRTERGDSAVYLCASSLTSSFLYEQYFGPGTRLTVT.

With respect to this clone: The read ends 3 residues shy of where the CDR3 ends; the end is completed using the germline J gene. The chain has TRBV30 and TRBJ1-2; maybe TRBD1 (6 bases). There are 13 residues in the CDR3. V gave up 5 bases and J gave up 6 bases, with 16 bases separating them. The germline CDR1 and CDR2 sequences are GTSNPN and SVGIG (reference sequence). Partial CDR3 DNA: TGTGCCTGGGGCATAAGGGGGGGAAATGGC. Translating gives CAWGIRGGNG. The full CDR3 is CAWGIRGGNGYTF.

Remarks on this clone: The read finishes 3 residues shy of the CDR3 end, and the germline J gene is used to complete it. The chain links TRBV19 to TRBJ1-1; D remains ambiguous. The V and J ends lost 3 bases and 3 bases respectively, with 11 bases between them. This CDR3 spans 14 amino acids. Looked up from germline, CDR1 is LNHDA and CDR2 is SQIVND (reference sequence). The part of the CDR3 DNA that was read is TGTGCCAGTAGTATTAAGCGGGGAGACACTGAA. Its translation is CASSIKRGDTE. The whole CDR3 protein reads CASSIKRGDTEAFF.

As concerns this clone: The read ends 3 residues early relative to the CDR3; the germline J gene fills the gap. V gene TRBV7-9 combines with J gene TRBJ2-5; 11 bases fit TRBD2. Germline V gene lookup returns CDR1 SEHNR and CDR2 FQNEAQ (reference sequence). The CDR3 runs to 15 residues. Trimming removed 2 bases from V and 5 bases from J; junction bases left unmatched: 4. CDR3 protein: CASSLLAGGPETQYF. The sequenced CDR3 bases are TGTGCCAGCAGCTTATTAGCGGGAGGGCCGGAGACC. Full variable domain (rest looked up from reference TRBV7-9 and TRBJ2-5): DTGVSQNPRHKITKRGQNVTFRCDPISEHNRLYWYRQTLGQGPEFLTYFQNEAQLEKSRLLSDRFSAERPKGSFSTLEIQRTEQGDSAMYLCASSLLAGGPETQYFGPGTRLLVL.

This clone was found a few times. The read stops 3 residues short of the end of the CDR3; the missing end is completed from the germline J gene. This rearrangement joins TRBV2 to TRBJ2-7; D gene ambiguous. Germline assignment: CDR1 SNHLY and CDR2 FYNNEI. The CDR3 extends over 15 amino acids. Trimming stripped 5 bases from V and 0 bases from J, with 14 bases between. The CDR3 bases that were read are TGTGCCAGCAGTCCGAACTTTATTAGCTCCTACGAG. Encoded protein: CASSPNFISSYE. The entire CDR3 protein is CASSPNFISSYEQYF.